This is a list of T cell receptor beta chains from one sample in a study of blood T cell repertoires in COVID-19. Clones were sequenced by immunoSEQ multiplex PCR, and TCRdb holds only the in-frame ones, with some missing. Among over 100,000 clones listed, about four fifths were seen once. The specimen was peripheral blood. These receptors all come from a man between 60 and 70 years old with acute or convalescent COVID-19. The CDR3 runs from the conserved cysteine through the conserved F or W. The order of the fields is D gene, J gene, clone size, V gene, CDR3 protein, CDR3 DNA. The D gene is left open where the match is weak. The size of a clone is reported for some rows only, either as once, few or many, or as a class for expanded clones.

D gene: -; J gene: TRBJ1-1; clone size: once; V gene: TRBV5-4; CDR3 protein: CASSLSYSNTEAFF; CDR3 DNA: TGTGCCAGCAGCTTGTCTTACTCGAACACTGAAGCTTTCTTT
D gene: -; J gene: TRBJ1-2; clone size: -; V gene: TRBV18; CDR3 protein: CASSPSMRAGATDYGYTF; CDR3 DNA: TGTGCCAGCTCACCCTCCATGAGGGCAGGAGCCACGGACTATGGCTACACCTTC
D gene: TRBD1; J gene: TRBJ1-2; clone size: once; V gene: TRBV9; CDR3 protein: CASSLYLGGDYGYTF; CDR3 DNA: TGTGCCAGCAGCCTTTACCTAGGGGGCGACTATGGCTACACCTTC
D gene: TRBD2; J gene: TRBJ2-1; clone size: few; V gene: TRBV10-3; CDR3 protein: CAISRGLSGEGEQFF; CDR3 DNA: TGTGCCATCAGTCGAGGACTCTCCGGGGAGGGTGAGCAGTTCTTC
D gene: TRBD2; J gene: TRBJ2-2; clone size: -; V gene: TRBV6-2/TRBV6-3; CDR3 protein: CASSELAGGPGELFF; CDR3 DNA: TGTGCCAGCAGTGAGTTAGCGGGAGGGCCCGGGGAGCTGTTTTTT
D gene: TRBD1; J gene: TRBJ1-2; clone size: -; V gene: TRBV19; CDR3 protein: CASSTPSDRVWLKGYTF; CDR3 DNA: TGTGCCAGTAGTACCCCATCGGACAGGGTTTGGTTGAAGGGCTACACCTTC
D gene: TRBD2; J gene: TRBJ2-1; clone size: -; V gene: TRBV30; CDR3 protein: CAWSLGLAGQFF; CDR3 DNA: TGTGCCTGGAGTCTGGGACTAGCGGGGCAGTTCTTC
D gene: -; J gene: TRBJ2-2; clone size: -; V gene: TRBV5-1; CDR3 protein: CASSLKRNTGELFF; CDR3 DNA: TGCGCCAGCAGCTTGAAGCGGAACACCGGGGAGCTGTTTTTT
D gene: -; J gene: TRBJ1-5; clone size: once; V gene: TRBV5-4; CDR3 protein: CASSLGGGGQPQHF; CDR3 DNA: TGTGCCAGCAGCTTGGGGGGAGGGGGGCAGCCCCAGCATTTT
D gene: TRBD1; J gene: TRBJ2-2; clone size: -; V gene: TRBV5-4; CDR3 protein: CASSFQGAWTVAGELFF; CDR3 DNA: TGTGCCAGCAGCTTTCAGGGGGCTTGGACAGTCGCCGGGGAGCTGTTTTTT
D gene: -; J gene: TRBJ2-7; clone size: -; V gene: TRBV19; CDR3 protein: CASSPGTPYEQYF; CDR3 DNA: TGTGCCAGTAGTCCCGGGACACCCTACGAGCAGTACTTC
D gene: -; J gene: TRBJ1-5; clone size: -; V gene: TRBV7-8; CDR3 protein: CASKPQGDQPQHF; CDR3 DNA: TGTGCCAGCAAACCACAGGGTGATCAGCCCCAGCATTTT
D gene: -; J gene: TRBJ2-3; clone size: -; V gene: TRBV10-1; CDR3 protein: CASSERGMRTDTQYF; CDR3 DNA: TGCGCCAGCAGTGAACGGGGGATGAGAACAGATACGCAGTATTTT
D gene: -; J gene: TRBJ2-7; clone size: -; V gene: TRBV5-1; CDR3 protein: CASSVGRTLTYEQYF; CDR3 DNA: TGCGCCAGCAGCGTTGGCAGGACATTGACCTACGAGCAGTACTTC
D gene: TRBD1; J gene: TRBJ2-7; clone size: once; V gene: TRBV29-1; CDR3 protein: CSVQGGLGSTEQYF; CDR3 DNA: TGCAGCGTACAGGGGGGACTGGGATCTACGGAGCAGTACTTC
D gene: -; J gene: TRBJ2-5; clone size: -; V gene: TRBV5-1; CDR3 protein: CASSPDGNLETQYF; CDR3 DNA: TGCGCCAGCAGCCCCGACGGGAATTTAGAGACCCAGTACTTC
D gene: -; J gene: TRBJ2-1; clone size: -; V gene: TRBV7-2; CDR3 protein: CASSLAANSVNEQFF; CDR3 DNA: TGTGCCAGCAGCTTAGCCGCGAATTCGGTCAATGAGCAGTTCTTC
D gene: -; J gene: TRBJ1-1; clone size: -; V gene: TRBV28; CDR3 protein: CASIWRREAFF; CDR3 DNA: TGTGCCAGCATATGGAGAAGAGAAGCTTTCTTT
D gene: TRBD1; J gene: TRBJ2-1; clone size: once; V gene: TRBV2; CDR3 protein: CASRGVGTGGKQFF; CDR3 DNA: TGTGCCAGCAGAGGCGTAGGGACAGGGGGAAAGCAGTTCTTC